This T cell receptor (beta chain) derives from a study of cytomegalovirus exposure and HLA in healthy donors. Trimming left V 3 bases short and J 4 bases short, with 4 bases between. CDR3 size: 11 residues. Germline V gene sequence: CDR1 SGHTA, CDR2 FQGNSA. Study-wide results and caveats: According to the study, approximately 150 TCR beta chains were cytomegalovirus-associated.

The repertoire was sequenced with immunoSEQ multiplex PCR; TCRdb's copy has only in-frame clones and lacks some. The sample includes over 200,000 clones, about 91% seen only once; the top ten take 2.9%. To note about this clone: Its matching antigen is unknown.

This chain connects TRBV7-2 to TRBJ2-7; D is unresolved. Sequenced sample: PBMCs. The TCR comes from a young woman in good health and CMV-seronegative. CDR3: CASSLRYEQYF. The CDR3 DNA reads TGTGCCAGCAGCTTGAGGTACGAGCAGTACTTC.